This T cell receptor beta chain comes out of a study of PD-L1 blockade in urothelial cancer. In the study overall: Timepoints chosen for blood analysis were 3 weeks (second dose) and 6 weeks after treatment start.

Assay used: immunoSEQ multiplex PCR; TCRdb lists only in-frame clones, some missing. The sample holds about 130,000 clones, about 83% seen once. Time point noted: peripheral blood 6 weeks after treatment start. This CDR3 has 16 residues. Trimming cost V 3 bases and J 3 bases; bases outside gene matches: 5. Germline loops: CDR1 SGHNT, CDR2 YYREEE (reference sequence). The TCR originated in a man aged 50 or older with urothelial cancer. V usage is TRBV5-4 and J usage is TRBJ2-7, with TRBD2 matching 14 bases. The specimen was PBMCs, collected around atezolizumab (anti-PD-L1) treatment. As DNA, the CDR3 is TGTGCCAGCAGCTCAGGGACTAGCGGGAGAGGCTACGAGCAGTACTTC. This encodes CASSSGTSGRGYEQYF.